These 23 T cell receptor beta chains share one sample of origin, sequenced in a study of blood T cells in healthy people across ages. A second PCR of 7 to 11 cycles used a sample-barcoded 5' primer and a J-beta primer mix. From the 5' RACE reads, TCRdb called clonotypes with MiXCR, one entry per CDR3 protein. This repertoire shows about 640,000 distinct CDR3 sequences, about 53% found once; its top ten account for roughly 34%. The sample was blood. These TCRs come from a man aged 60-69 years in good health.

This clonotype was found a few times. This chain uses TRBV12-3 or TRBV12-4 with TRBJ2-7; D may be TRBD1 (5 bases). The CDR3 has 13 amino acids. Trimming left V 5 bases short and J 6 bases short, with 14 bases between. The CDR3 here is CASSAGKWGEQYF. As DNA, the CDR3 is TGTGCCAGCAGTGCAGGGAAGTGGGGCGAGCAGTACTTC.

This clonotype was detected ten times or more. Here the CDR3 reads CSARQGLGQDGYTF. CDR3 nucleotides: TGCAGCGCCCGACAGGGTTTGGGACAAGATGGCTACACCTTC. The chain combines TRBV29-1 with TRBJ1-2, with 7 bases aligning to TRBD1. Germline loops: CDR1 SQVTM, CDR2 ANQGSEA. The length of the CDR3 is 14 residues. Germline trimming cut 7 bases from V and 6 bases from J; bases unmatched to any gene: 14.

In this sample, this clonotype turned up a few times. The chain links TRBV6-6 to TRBJ2-7; 9 bases are a match to TRBD2. Germline V CDR1 and CDR2: MNHNY, SVGAGI (reference sequence). CDR3 size: 16 residues. V was pared by 5 bases and J by 1 base, with 9 bases of the junction left unmatched. The CDR3 DNA is TGTGCCAGCAGTATTGGTCGGGCGGGGGGGTCCTACGAGCAGTACTTC. Protein sequence: CASSIGRAGGSYEQYF.

This chain joins TRBV3-1 and TRBJ2-5; weak D call: TRBD2 (7 bases). Germline loops: CDR1 LGHDT, CDR2 YNNKEL (reference sequence). V was cut by 7 bases and J by 4 bases, with 16 bases left in between. This CDR3 has 14 residues. CDR3 residues: CASNRGGRGETQYF. CDR3 nucleotide sequence: TGTGCCAGCAATCGCGGGGGCCGAGGAGAGACCCAGTACTTC.

The chain employs TRBV28 and TRBJ1-1; D may be TRBD1 (6 bases). The V end was cut by 5 bases, the J end by 2 bases, with 12 bases between. The length of the CDR3 is 14 residues. Looked up from germline, CDR1 is MDHEN and CDR2 is SYDVKM. The CDR3 region is CASSIGQINTEAFF. In nucleotides, the CDR3 is TGTGCCAGCAGTATCGGACAGATCAACACTGAAGCTTTCTTT.

The CDR3 is CASSKDLPYGYTF. The CDR3 region has the DNA TGCGCCAGCAGCAAGGACTTACCGTATGGCTACACCTTC. V and J are TRBV4-3 and TRBJ1-2, with D unresolved. The CDR3 loop spans 13 amino acids. Per the germline V gene, CDR1 is LGHNA and CDR2 is YSLEER. Trimming cost V 5 bases and J 5 bases, with 12 bases left between them.

The gene calls are TRBV27 and TRBJ1-5; D gene unclear. Germline values: CDR1 MNHEY, CDR2 SMNVEV (reference sequence). CDR3 length: 14 residues. Between the trimmed V and J ends, which lost 4 bases and 3 bases, there was a span of 10 bases. CDR3 sequence: CASSSRKDNQPQHF. The CDR3 nucleotides read TGTGCCAGCAGTTCCCGGAAAGACAATCAGCCCCAGCATTTT.

The J gene is TRBJ2-1, the V gene TRBV6-2 or TRBV6-3; D call uncertain. The CDR3 contains 12 residues. CDR1 and CDR2 (germline): MNHEY, SVGEGT. V dropped 8 bases and J dropped 2 bases, with 7 bases sitting between them. The DNA for the CDR3 is TGTGCCAGCCTCAGCACCTACAATGAGCAGTTCTTC. Its translation is CASLSTYNEQFF.

Concerning this clonotype itself: Because the CDR3's place on the DNA is in doubt, the DNA is left out and the CDR3 is given as listed by TCRdb. The V gene is TRBV6-5, the J gene TRBJ2-5; no check of the table's D call, TRBD2, against the DNA was made. Germline-derived CDR1 and CDR2 are MNHEY and SVGAGI. The CDR3 spans 19 residues, counting both ends. CDR3 amino acids: CASSYGGEGYTFGSGTQYF.

The chain employs TRBV9 and TRBJ2-7; tentative D call: TRBD2 (6 bases). From germline, CDR1 is SGDLS and CDR2 YYNGEE. The V and J ends lost 4 bases and 5 bases respectively, with 16 bases between them. The CDR3 totals 14 residues. The CDR3 region has the DNA TGTGCCAGCAGCCTACAGCCGGGGGTCAACGAGCAGTACTTC. Translation: CASSLQPGVNEQYF.

The chain's CDR3 is CASSLNWGSYSYGYTF. DNA for the CDR3: TGTGCCAGCAGCTTAAACTGGGGCTCTTATTCCTATGGCTACACCTTC. The chain employs TRBV7-8 and TRBJ1-2, with D possibly being TRBD1 (5 bases). The CDR3 runs 16 residues. V was pared by 2 bases and J by 4 bases, with 17 bases between. Germline CDR1 SGHVS, CDR2 FQNEAQ. Based on the CDR3 plus reference TRBV7-8 and TRBJ1-2, the full variable domain is GAGVSQSPRYKVAKRGQDVALRCDPISGHVSLFWYQQALGQGPEFLTYFQNEAQLDKSGLPSDRFFAERPEGSVSTLKIQRTQQEDSAVYLCASSLNWGSYSYGYTFGSGTRLTVV.

V is TRBV29-1 and J is TRBJ1-3, with D possibly being TRBD1 (5 bases). CDR1 and CDR2 from the germline V gene are SQVTM and ANQGSEA. The germline V and J ends were trimmed by 4 bases and 0 bases, with 10 bases remaining between them. The CDR3 runs 14 residues. The CDR3 sequence: CSVGDRGSGNTIYF. The CDR3 bases are TGCAGCGTTGGGGACCGAGGCTCTGGAAACACCATATATTTT. The entire variable domain, with the rest obtained from reference TRBV29-1 and TRBJ1-3, is as follows: SAVISQKPSRDICQRGTSLTIQCQVDSQVTMMFWYRQQPGQSLTLIATANQGSEATYESGFVIDKFPISRPNLTFSTLTVSNMSPEDSSIYLCSVGDRGSGNTIYFGEGSWLTVV.

The V call is TRBV2, the J call TRBJ1-2, with D hard to call. Looked up from germline, CDR1 is SNHLY and CDR2 is FYNNEI. CDR3 length equals 11 residues. V was pared by 0 bases and J by 13 bases, with 9 bases between. The CDR3 loop is CASSEAGRATF. CDR3 in DNA: TGTGCCAGCAGTGAAGCGGGAAGGGCCACCTTC. The complete variable domain, with remaining parts taken from reference TRBV2 and TRBJ1-2, reads EPEVTQTPSHQVTQMGQEVILRCVPISNHLYFYWYRQILGQKVEFLVSFYNNEISEKSEIFDDQFSVERPDGSNFTLKIRSTKLEDSAMYFCASSEAGRATFGSGTRLTVV.

This clonotype showed up just a few times. The chain couples TRBV7-9 to TRBJ2-3; weak D call: TRBD2 (6 bases). Trimming removed 1 base from V and 2 bases from J, with 7 bases in between. The V gene's germline CDR1 is SEHNR and CDR2 FQNEAQ (reference sequence). The CDR3 loop spans 14 amino acids. CDR3: CASSLGTTTDTQYF. The CDR3 DNA reads as TGTGCCAGCAGCTTAGGGACTACCACAGATACGCAGTATTTT.

This clonotype was seen a handful of times. This chain uses TRBV27 with TRBJ2-1, with TRBD1 matching over 8 bases. This CDR3 spans 16 amino acids. The germline CDR1 and CDR2 sequences are MNHEY and SMNVEV (reference sequence). V trimming: 5 bases; J trimming: 0 bases; junction bases outside the gene matches: 6. CDR3 DNA: TGTGCCAGCAGTGAACAGGGGACAGGCTCCTACAATGAGCAGTTCTTC. Protein sequence: CASSEQGTGSYNEQFF.

V usage is TRBV10-3 and J usage is TRBJ1-2; maybe TRBD1 (5 bases). Germline CDR1 reads ENHRY; CDR2 reads SYGVKD. This CDR3 has 15 residues. V was shortened by 3 bases and J by 0 bases, with 11 bases between the two germline ends. CDR3 protein: CAISDRQGANYGYTF. The CDR3 coding sequence is TGTGCCATCAGTGATCGGCAGGGAGCTAACTATGGCTACACCTTC.

This clonotype was detected a few times. The rearrangement uses TRBV9 and TRBJ2-5; D is undetermined. The germline CDR1 and CDR2 sequences are SGDLS and YYNGEE. Trimming cost V 4 bases and J 4 bases, with 20 bases left between them. This CDR3 has 16 residues. The CDR3 protein is CASSPHPKARAETQYF. CDR3 DNA: TGTGCCAGCAGCCCCCACCCTAAGGCGAGAGCAGAGACCCAGTACTTC.

The chain is built from TRBV12-3 or TRBV12-4 and TRBJ2-7; 8 bases align to TRBD2. Trimming at V came to 5 bases and at J to 4 bases, leaving 13 bases not matched to a gene. CDR3 length equals 16 residues. DNA for the CDR3: TGTGCCAGCAGTCCCCGCCCCAGCGGGGGAATTTACGAGCAGTACTTC. This translates into CASSPRPSGGIYEQYF.

The rearrangement links TRBV6-6 to TRBJ2-5; 14 bases map to TRBD2. The CDR3 is made up of 16 amino acids. CDR1 and CDR2 from the germline V gene are MNHNY and SVGAGI (reference sequence). The J segment lost 2 bases and the V segment lost 6 bases, leaving 5 bases of the junction unmatched. The CDR3 loop is CASSLRLAGGQETQYF. The CDR3 nucleotides are TGTGCCAGCAGCCTCCGACTAGCGGGGGGGCAAGAGACCCAGTACTTC.

The V and J genes are TRBV10-3 and TRBJ1-2, with TRBD1 as a possible D gene (6 bases). The V gene lost 4 bases and the J gene lost 2 bases, with 11 bases spanning the gap. The CDR3 extends over 14 amino acids. CDR1 ENHRY and CDR2 SYGVKD come from the germline V gene. Here the CDR3 reads CAISATDRNYGYTF. CDR3 nucleotide sequence: TGTGCCATCAGTGCGACGGACAGAAACTATGGCTACACCTTC.

This clonotype showed up just a few times. The chain is built from TRBV5-1 and TRBJ2-7, with D possibly TRBD1 on 6 matching bases. Germline V gene data show CDR1 as SGHRS and CDR2 as YFSETQ. This CDR3 region has 14 residues. Trimming cost V 5 bases and J 0 bases, with 12 bases left between them. The CDR3 bases are TGCGCCAGCAGAGAACAGGACAGCTCCTACGAGCAGTACTTC. Amino acid sequence: CASREQDSSYEQYF.

V and J are TRBV5-5 and TRBJ2-5, with D possibly being TRBD1 (6 bases). The J call is in doubt because the DNA end fits TRBJ2-7 better. From germline, CDR1 is SGHKS and CDR2 YYEKEE (reference sequence). This CDR3 contains 13 residues. The CDR3 spells CASSFSGVHEQYF. The CDR3 region has the DNA TGTGCCAGCAGCTTCTCAGGGGTACACGAGCAGTACTTC.

The chain employs TRBV2 and TRBJ2-5, with 13 bases matching TRBD2. Germline V gives CDR1 SNHLY, CDR2 FYNNEI. J gave up 2 bases and V 7 bases, and 4 bases lay outside the gene matches. The length of the CDR3 is 15 residues. The CDR3 loop reads CASNRLAGGQETQYF. The CDR3, as DNA: TGTGCCAGCAACAGACTAGCGGGAGGTCAAGAGACCCAGTACTTC.